Listed below are T cell receptor beta chains from one sample, sequenced in a study of CD8 T cells in Susac syndrome. TCRdb reanalysed the immunoSEQ multiplex PCR reads using MiXCR and keeps one entry per CDR3 protein. The top ten clones hold over 0.065% of a sample with just over 300,000 distinct CDR3 sequences, just over 90% of them seen once. The sample was CD4+ T cells from PBMCs. The origin of the receptors is a human donor with multiple sclerosis. CDR3s include the opening cysteine and the closing phenylalanine or tryptophan. A D gene is named only where the DNA matches it firmly. Clone size is stated in some rows and not others, as once, few, many or a class when expanded.

V gene: TRBV7-2; clone size: .; D gene: .; J gene: TRBJ2-7; CDR3 protein: CASSLVASYEQYF; CDR3 DNA: TGTGCCAGCAGCTTAGTCGCAAGCTACGAGCAGTACTTC
V gene: TRBV5-1; clone size: .; D gene: .; J gene: TRBJ1-2; CDR3 protein: CASSKLTTGANYGYTF; CDR3 DNA: TGCGCCAGCAGCAAACTCACTACCGGGGCGAACTATGGCTACACCTTC
V gene: TRBV10-3; clone size: .; D gene: TRBD2; J gene: TRBJ2-7; CDR3 protein: CAISNLGGLGYEQYF; CDR3 DNA: TGTGCCATCAGTAATCTCGGCGGACTAGGGTACGAGCAGTACTTC
V gene: TRBV5-6; clone size: .; D gene: TRBD2; J gene: TRBJ2-2; CDR3 protein: CASSLFLAGRQFTGELFF; CDR3 DNA: TGTGCCAGCAGTTTATTTTTAGCGGGCCGGCAGTTCACCGGGGAGCTGTTTTTT
V gene: TRBV28; clone size: few; D gene: TRBD1; J gene: TRBJ2-3; CDR3 protein: CASRGQGASTDTQYF; CDR3 DNA: TGTGCCAGCAGAGGGCAGGGGGCGAGCACAGATACGCAGTATTTT
V gene: TRBV4-1; clone size: .; D gene: .; J gene: TRBJ2-7; CDR3 protein: CASSQDATRSYHEQYF; CDR3 DNA: TGCGCCAGCAGCCAAGATGCTACCCGGAGCTACCACGAGCAGTACTTC
V gene: TRBV19; clone size: .; D gene: .; J gene: TRBJ1-2; CDR3 protein: CASSMGFTGTHGYTF; CDR3 DNA: TGTGCCAGTAGTATGGGGTTTACAGGGACCCATGGCTACACCTTC
V gene: TRBV5-1; clone size: .; D gene: TRBD1; J gene: TRBJ2-7; CDR3 protein: CASSLRTGSSEQYF; CDR3 DNA: TGCGCCAGCAGCTTGCGGACAGGGTCCTCCGAGCAGTACTTC
V gene: TRBV2; clone size: .; D gene: .; J gene: TRBJ1-4; CDR3 protein: CASSGQEKLFF; CDR3 DNA: TGTGCCAGCAGTGGACAGGAAAAACTGTTTTTT
V gene: TRBV12-3/TRBV12-4; clone size: .; D gene: TRBD2; J gene: TRBJ2-5; CDR3 protein: CASASGAETQYF; CDR3 DNA: TGTGCCAGCGCTAGCGGGGCGGAGACCCAGTACTTC
V gene: TRBV2; clone size: .; D gene: .; J gene: TRBJ2-3; CDR3 protein: CASSDLGAGGTDTQYF; CDR3 DNA: TGTGCCAGCAGTGACTTGGGGGCTGGCGGCACAGATACGCAGTATTTT
V gene: TRBV6-1; clone size: .; D gene: TRBD1; J gene: TRBJ2-5; CDR3 protein: CASSNTDRGLYQETQYF; CDR3 DNA: TGTGCCAGCAGTAATACAGACAGGGGGCTGTACCAAGAGACCCAGTACTTC
V gene: TRBV9; clone size: .; D gene: .; J gene: TRBJ1-2; CDR3 protein: CASSAEPRDTLGGYTF; CDR3 DNA: TGTGCCAGCAGCGCCGAACCCCGGGACACCCTTGGCGGCTACACCTTC
V gene: TRBV7-2; clone size: .; D gene: .; J gene: TRBJ1-1; CDR3 protein: CASRPTPNTEAFF; CDR3 DNA: TGTGCCAGCAGACCGACACCTAACACTGAAGCTTTCTTT
V gene: TRBV2; clone size: .; D gene: TRBD2; J gene: TRBJ2-2; CDR3 protein: CASRTERGMGGELFF; CDR3 DNA: TGTGCCAGCAGGACGGAGCGGGGAATGGGCGGGGAGCTGTTTTTT
V gene: TRBV12-3/TRBV12-4; clone size: .; D gene: .; J gene: TRBJ2-1; CDR3 protein: CASSKRRLDEQFF; CDR3 DNA: TGTGCCAGCAGCAAAAGGCGACTGGATGAGCAGTTCTTC
V gene: TRBV27; clone size: .; D gene: .; J gene: TRBJ1-2; CDR3 protein: CASSLTEGGDGYTF; CDR3 DNA: TGTGCCAGCAGTTTAACCGAGGGAGGGGATGGCTACACCTTC
V gene: TRBV12-3/TRBV12-4; clone size: .; D gene: TRBD2; J gene: TRBJ2-3; CDR3 protein: CASSPWVTGTSGVLKYF; CDR3 DNA: TGTGCCAGCAGCCCATGGGTAACCGGGACTAGCGGTGTCCTCAAGTATTTT
V gene: TRBV11-2; clone size: .; D gene: .; J gene: TRBJ2-7; CDR3 protein: CASSLGGAGGGFYEQYF; CDR3 DNA: TGTGCCAGCAGCTTAGGGGGAGCAGGTGGGGGATTCTACGAGCAGTACTTC
V gene: TRBV6-5; clone size: .; D gene: TRBD1; J gene: TRBJ1-1; CDR3 protein: CASTRTRQGPAEAFF; CDR3 DNA: TGTGCCAGCACCAGGACGAGACAGGGGCCGGCTGAAGCTTTCTTT
V gene: TRBV4-1; clone size: .; D gene: TRBD2; J gene: TRBJ2-1; CDR3 protein: CASSQESGRANEQFF; CDR3 DNA: TGCGCCAGCAGCCAAGAAAGCGGGAGGGCGAATGAGCAGTTCTTC
V gene: TRBV20-1; clone size: .; D gene: TRBD1; J gene: TRBJ2-3; CDR3 protein: CSASEQGATDTQYF; CDR3 DNA: TGCAGTGCTAGTGAACAGGGGGCAACAGATACGCAGTATTTT
V gene: TRBV7-9; clone size: .; D gene: .; J gene: TRBJ1-1; CDR3 protein: CASSSGEARHRTEAFF; CDR3 DNA: TGTGCCAGCAGCTCAGGTGAGGCGAGACACCGCACTGAAGCTTTCTTT
V gene: TRBV30; clone size: .; D gene: .; J gene: TRBJ1-2; CDR3 protein: CDGSRTDGYTF; CDR3 DNA: TGTGACGGGAGCCGGACAGATGGCTACACCTTC
V gene: TRBV28; clone size: once; D gene: TRBD1; J gene: TRBJ2-3; CDR3 protein: CAVRDRADTQYF; CDR3 DNA: TGTGCCGTAAGGGACAGGGCAGATACGCAGTATTTT
V gene: TRBV7-9; clone size: once; D gene: .; J gene: TRBJ2-7; CDR3 protein: CASSLFDEQYF; CDR3 DNA: TGTGCCAGCAGCTTATTTGACGAGCAGTACTTC
V gene: TRBV20-1; clone size: .; D gene: .; J gene: TRBJ2-1; CDR3 protein: CSARGGRLVNEQFF; CDR3 DNA: TGCAGTGCTAGAGGAGGGAGGCTAGTTAATGAGCAGTTCTTC
V gene: TRBV12-3/TRBV12-4; clone size: .; D gene: .; J gene: TRBJ2-1; CDR3 protein: CASSFREYSYNEQFF; CDR3 DNA: TGTGCCAGCAGTTTCCGAGAGTACTCCTACAATGAGCAGTTCTTC
V gene: TRBV12-3/TRBV12-4; clone size: .; D gene: TRBD1; J gene: TRBJ1-1; CDR3 protein: CASSRTGGAGTEAFF; CDR3 DNA: TGTGCCAGCAGCAGGACAGGGGGCGCCGGAACTGAAGCTTTCTTT
V gene: TRBV6-6; clone size: .; D gene: .; J gene: TRBJ1-5; CDR3 protein: CASSSALASNQPQHF; CDR3 DNA: TGTGCCAGCAGTTCCGCCCTAGCTAGCAATCAGCCCCAGCATTTT
V gene: TRBV12-5; clone size: .; D gene: .; J gene: TRBJ1-1; CDR3 protein: CASGLDPGLRNTEAFF; CDR3 DNA: TGTGCTAGTGGTTTGGATCCGGGACTCCGGAACACTGAAGCTTTCTTT
V gene: TRBV20-1; clone size: .; D gene: .; J gene: TRBJ2-7; CDR3 protein: CSARGVWTYEQYF; CDR3 DNA: TGCAGTGCTAGGGGAGTGTGGACCTACGAGCAGTACTTC
V gene: TRBV6-6; clone size: .; D gene: .; J gene: TRBJ2-5; CDR3 protein: CASTGVQETQYF; CDR3 DNA: TGTGCCAGCACTGGGGTACAAGAGACCCAGTACTTC
V gene: TRBV11-2; clone size: once; D gene: .; J gene: TRBJ2-2; CDR3 protein: CASSLRDLATGELFF; CDR3 DNA: TGTGCCAGCAGCTTGAGGGACCTCGCCACCGGGGAGCTGTTTTTT
V gene: TRBV20-1; clone size: .; D gene: TRBD2; J gene: TRBJ2-3; CDR3 protein: CSARSSGRFVSTDTQYF; CDR3 DNA: TGCAGTGCCCGTTCTAGCGGGAGATTCGTCAGCACAGATACGCAGTATTTT
V gene: TRBV12-3/TRBV12-4; clone size: .; D gene: .; J gene: TRBJ2-1; CDR3 protein: CASSRKRYSYNEQFF; CDR3 DNA: TGTGCCAGCAGTCGAAAGCGGTACTCCTACAATGAGCAGTTCTTC
V gene: TRBV5-1; clone size: .; D gene: TRBD1; J gene: TRBJ1-2; CDR3 protein: CASSLSGGFYGYTF; CDR3 DNA: TGCGCCAGCAGCTTGTCAGGGGGCTTTTATGGCTACACCTTC
V gene: TRBV7-2; clone size: .; D gene: .; J gene: TRBJ1-1; CDR3 protein: CASSVRGGRSPEAFF; CDR3 DNA: TGTGCCAGCAGTGTTCGTGGGGGGCGCAGCCCTGAAGCTTTCTTT
V gene: TRBV7-2; clone size: .; D gene: .; J gene: TRBJ2-1; CDR3 protein: CASSPSPYPYNEQFF; CDR3 DNA: TGTGCCAGCAGCCCCTCCCCCTACCCCTACAATGAGCAGTTCTTC
V gene: TRBV7-2; clone size: .; D gene: .; J gene: TRBJ1-1; CDR3 protein: CASSLVGGPAEAFF; CDR3 DNA: TGTGCCAGCAGCTTAGTTGGGGGGCCCGCTGAAGCTTTCTTT
V gene: TRBV2; clone size: once; D gene: .; J gene: TRBJ2-1; CDR3 protein: CASSEALGYNEQFF; CDR3 DNA: TGTGCCAGCAGTGAAGCGCTTGGCTACAATGAGCAGTTCTTC
V gene: TRBV5-6; clone size: .; D gene: .; J gene: TRBJ1-1; CDR3 protein: CASSLGPTEAFF; CDR3 DNA: TGTGCCAGCAGCTTGGGGCCCACTGAAGCTTTCTTT
V gene: TRBV1; clone size: .; D gene: .; J gene: TRBJ2-3; CDR3 protein: CTSSLGTGLESTSGRGADTQYF; CDR3 DNA: TGCACCAGCAGCCTAGGGACAGGCCTAGAGTCAACTAGCGGGAGAGGGGCAGATACGCAGTATTTT
V gene: TRBV27; clone size: .; D gene: .; J gene: TRBJ2-7; CDR3 protein: CASRGRGAKYGEQYF; CDR3 DNA: TGTGCCAGCAGAGGAAGGGGGGCCAAATACGGCGAGCAGTACTTC
V gene: TRBV3-1; clone size: .; D gene: .; J gene: TRBJ1-3; CDR3 protein: CASSQETWSSGNTIYF; CDR3 DNA: TGTGCCAGCAGCCAAGAAACTTGGAGCTCTGGAAACACCATATATTTT
V gene: TRBV29-1; clone size: .; D gene: .; J gene: TRBJ1-1; CDR3 protein: CSAGSQTQNTEAFF; CDR3 DNA: TGCAGCGCCGGGTCACAGACTCAGAACACTGAAGCTTTCTTT
V gene: TRBV6-1; clone size: .; D gene: .; J gene: TRBJ2-2; CDR3 protein: CASSENRASGELFF; CDR3 DNA: TGTGCCAGCAGTGAAAACAGGGCTAGCGGGGAGCTGTTTTTT
V gene: TRBV4-1; clone size: .; D gene: .; J gene: TRBJ1-1; CDR3 protein: CASSQETGNTEAFF; CDR3 DNA: TGCGCCAGCAGCCAAGAAACCGGGAATACTGAAGCTTTCTTT